This is a list of T cell receptor beta chains from one sample in a study of cytomegalovirus exposure and HLA in healthy donors. This table comes from immunoSEQ multiplex PCR, and its TCRdb copy is limited to in-frame clones, with some not included. The table has around 130,000 clones, roughly 72% seen once; the top ten hold less than 2%. The sample comprised PBMCs. The receptor set was obtained from a man aged 35 to 55 in good health and CMV-seronegative. CDR3s include the opening cysteine and the closing phenylalanine or tryptophan. D genes are given only for firm matches. Only part of the rows carry a size: once, few, many, or a class if the clone is expanded.

abundance	d_gene	v_gene	j_gene	CDR3aa	CDR3nt
-	TRBD2	TRBV6-1	TRBJ2-1	CASSDVAGVYNEQFF	TGTGCCAGCAGTGATGTAGCGGGGGTGTACAATGAGCAGTTCTTC
-	TRBD1	TRBV6-1	TRBJ1-4	CASRGTGGEEKLFF	TGTGCCAGCCGGGGGACAGGGGGTGAAGAAAAACTGTTTTTT
-	TRBD2	TRBV9	TRBJ2-5	CASSVSGGAGTQYF	TGTGCCAGCAGCGTTAGCGGGGGGGCGGGGACCCAGTACTTC
-	TRBD1	TRBV14	TRBJ2-1	CASSQVRDRATGNEQFF	TGTGCCAGCAGCCAAGTCCGGGACAGGGCAACGGGAAATGAGCAGTTCTTC
-	-	TRBV7-6	TRBJ1-1	CASSLSSGNTEAFF	TGTGCCAGCAGCTTATCTTCCGGGAACACTGAAGCTTTCTTT
-	TRBD1	TRBV7-3	TRBJ2-1	CASSLGQGYFDEQFF	TGTGCCAGCAGCCTCGGACAGGGTTATTTCGATGAGCAGTTCTTC
-	TRBD2	TRBV7-9	TRBJ2-7	CASTSYESGSSYGQYF	TGTGCCAGCACCTCCTATGAGAGCGGGAGCTCCTACGGGCAGTACTTC
-	TRBD2	TRBV11-2	TRBJ2-1	CASSLTSASYNEQFF	TGTGCCAGCAGCTTGACTAGCGCCTCCTACAATGAGCAGTTCTTC
-	-	TRBV6-5	TRBJ2-7	CASSYSAHSSYEQYF	TGTGCCAGCAGTTACTCCGCTCATAGCTCCTACGAGCAGTACTTC
once	-	TRBV10-2	TRBJ2-7	CASSDPSGGNSDYEQYF	TGCGCCAGCAGTGACCCCTCCGGAGGGAACTCCGACTACGAGCAGTACTTC
-	-	TRBV7-9	TRBJ2-7	CASSPPRGYEQYF	TGTGCCAGCAGCCCACCCCGGGGCTACGAGCAGTACTTC
-	-	TRBV7-8	TRBJ2-5	CASSLDGGTAQETQYF	TGTGCCAGCAGCTTAGACGGTGGAACAGCTCAAGAGACCCAGTACTTC
few	-	TRBV2	TRBJ1-3	CASSVEGSSGNTIYF	TGTGCCAGCAGTGTCGAGGGAAGCTCTGGAAACACCATATATTTT
-	-	TRBV19	TRBJ2-5	CASSIDFEETQYF	TGTGCCAGTAGTATAGATTTCGAAGAGACCCAGTACTTC
-	-	TRBV28	TRBJ2-5	CASSPEGEGSETQYF	TGTGCCAGCAGCCCTGAGGGGGAGGGCTCCGAGACCCAGTACTTC
-	-	TRBV2	TRBJ2-3	CASTEAGLNTDTQYF	TGTGCCAGCACCGAGGCCGGACTTAACACAGATACGCAGTATTTT
once	-	TRBV29-1	TRBJ1-2	CSHYDSPYGYTF	TGCAGCCATTATGACAGTCCGTATGGCTACACCTTC
-	TRBD1	TRBV30	TRBJ1-5	CAWSKDDYRDRGEQPQHF	TGTGCCTGGAGCAAAGACGATTACCGGGACAGGGGAGAACAGCCCCAGCATTTT
-	TRBD1	TRBV6-5	TRBJ2-5	CASSETGVQETQYF	TGTGCCAGCAGCGAAACAGGGGTCCAAGAGACCCAGTACTTC
-	TRBD1	TRBV19	TRBJ2-7	CASSSATGTAEQYF	TGTGCCAGTAGTAGCGCGACAGGGACAGCCGAGCAGTACTTC
-	TRBD1	TRBV5-6	TRBJ2-7	CASGGQPSSYEQYF	TGTGCCAGCGGGGGACAGCCCAGCTCCTACGAGCAGTACTTC
-	-	TRBV28	TRBJ1-5	CASRPGGGNSNQPQHF	TGTGCCAGCAGGCCTGGGGGAGGTAATAGCAATCAGCCCCAGCATTTT
-	TRBD2	TRBV5-6	TRBJ2-5	CASSLVTSGGGETQYF	TGTGCCAGCAGCTTGGTCACTAGCGGGGGGGGAGAGACCCAGTACTTC
-	TRBD2	TRBV7-7	TRBJ2-7	CASSLEAGVLYEQYF	TGTGCCAGCAGCTTAGAGGCGGGAGTACTCTACGAGCAGTACTTC
-	TRBD2	TRBV6-5	TRBJ2-5	CATGRGQVETQYF	TGTGCCACAGGGAGGGGCCAGGTGGAGACCCAGTACTTC
-	-	TRBV21-1	TRBJ2-7	CASSGQGSGEYEQYF	TGTGCCAGCAGTGGTCAAGGTAGCGGGGAATACGAGCAGTACTTC
-	-	TRBV5-8	TRBJ1-2	CASRPMGGPDGYTF	TGTGCCAGCAGGCCCATGGGGGGGCCGGATGGCTACACCTTC
-	-	TRBV18	TRBJ1-2	CASSPTSGTNYGYTF	TGTGCCAGCTCACCTACTTCAGGGACTAACTATGGCTACACCTTC
-	-	TRBV30	TRBJ1-1	CAWIHRANTEAFF	TGTGCCTGGATCCACAGGGCGAACACTGAAGCTTTCTTT
-	TRBD1	TRBV6-1	TRBJ2-7	CADETGASSYEQYF	TGTGCCGACGAGACAGGGGCTAGCTCCTACGAGCAGTACTTC
-	-	TRBV30	TRBJ2-7	CAWGTGLGQDEQYF	TGTGCCTGGGGAACAGGGTTGGGCCAGGACGAGCAGTACTTC
-	TRBD2	TRBV19	TRBJ2-7	CASASGFSYEQYF	TGTGCCAGCGCTAGCGGGTTCTCCTACGAGCAGTACTTC
-	TRBD1	TRBV4-3	TRBJ2-7	CASSQDSGTGNYEQYF	TGCGCCAGCAGCCAAGATTCAGGGACAGGGAACTACGAGCAGTACTTC
-	-	TRBV30	TRBJ2-1	CAWIKARNEQFF	TGCGCCTGGATCAAAGCGCGCAATGAGCAGTTCTTC
-	-	TRBV30	TRBJ2-3	CAWSVRGWGTDTQYF	TGTGCCTGGAGTGTGCGGGGTTGGGGCACAGATACGCAGTATTTT
few	TRBD1	TRBV11-2	TRBJ1-1	CASSPPWDRGNTEAFF	TGTGCCAGCAGCCCTCCCTGGGACAGGGGGAACACTGAAGCTTTCTTT
once	-	TRBV27	TRBJ2-1	CASSLSSSGEQFF	TGTGCCAGCAGTTTATCCTCTTCCGGTGAGCAGTTCTTC
-	-	TRBV18	TRBJ2-7	CASSPDTSYEQYF	TGTGCCAGCTCACCCGACACCTCCTACGAGCAGTACTTC
once	-	TRBV29-1	TRBJ2-3	CSVGSVGTDTQYF	TGCAGCGTTGGCTCAGTTGGCACAGATACGCAGTATTTT
-	-	TRBV5-6	TRBJ2-3	CASSPSGSTDTQYF	TGTGCCAGCAGCCCGTCCGGGTCCACAGATACGCAGTATTTT
few	TRBD2	TRBV29-1	TRBJ2-2	CSVEAGGQITGELFF	TGCAGCGTAGAAGCGGGGGGGCAGATCACCGGGGAGCTGTTTTTT
-	-	TRBV5-6	TRBJ2-7	CASSLGQSSYEQYF	TGTGCCAGCAGCTTAGGACAGAGCTCCTACGAGCAGTACTTC
medium-sized	TRBD2	TRBV5-4	TRBJ2-7	CASSLDGGESSYEQYF	TGTGCCAGCAGCTTGGACGGGGGGGAAAGCTCCTACGAGCAGTACTTC
-	TRBD2	TRBV19	TRBJ2-6	CASTYRSGSESGANVLTF	TGTGCCAGTACCTACCGTAGCGGGAGTGAGTCCGGGGCCAACGTCCTGACTTTC
-	TRBD1	TRBV5-5	TRBJ2-7	CASSTDRGDEQYF	TGTGCCAGCAGCACGGACAGGGGCGACGAGCAGTACTTC
-	-	TRBV28	TRBJ2-1	CASSGDEGNSYNEQFF	TGTGCCAGCAGTGGGGATGAGGGAAACTCCTACAATGAGCAGTTCTTC
few	-	TRBV5-1	TRBJ2-1	CASSLGTGIDEQFF	TGCGCCAGCAGCTTGGGTACCGGGATCGATGAGCAGTTCTTC
-	-	TRBV19	TRBJ2-3	CASSIAGGPSDTQYF	TGTGCCAGTAGTATAGCCGGGGGGCCTTCAGATACGCAGTATTTT
-	-	TRBV19	TRBJ1-6	CATRDDRNSPLHF	TGTGCCACCAGGGATGACCGTAATTCACCCCTCCACTTT
-	-	TRBV11-3	TRBJ1-1	CASSLTANTEAFF	TGTGCCAGCAGCTTAACAGCCAACACTGAAGCTTTCTTT
-	-	TRBV5-6	TRBJ2-7	CASSLEGRYEQYF	TGTGCCAGCAGCTTGGAGGGGAGGTACGAGCAGTACTTC
-	TRBD1	TRBV28	TRBJ1-2	CASSPYRGWDGYTF	TGTGCCAGCAGTCCATACAGGGGGTGGGATGGCTACACCTTC
-	-	TRBV21-1	TRBJ2-6	CASSNPGTGYSGANVLTF	TGTGCCAGCAGCAACCCCGGGACAGGATATTCTGGGGCCAACGTCCTGACTTTC
-	TRBD1	TRBV6-1	TRBJ2-6	CASSGGTGLSNVLTF	TGTGCCAGCAGTGGTGGGACAGGGTTATCCAACGTCCTGACTTTC
-	TRBD2	TRBV10-1	TRBJ2-3	CASSEPWTGGADTQYF	TGCGCCAGCAGTGAGCCCTGGACGGGAGGGGCAGATACGCAGTATTTT